This TCR beta chain derives from a study of blood T cell repertoires in COVID-19. This clone occurred a few times. Everyone who took part was 18 to 89 years old, and they came from some 23 US areas. Symptom resolution, clearance, or two negative PCRs marked donors in Cohort 3 as recovered. The V end lost 2 bases, the J end lost 2 bases, and 12 bases lay between the germline ends. CDR1 KGHSH and CDR2 LQKENI come from the germline V gene. The CDR3 spans 15 residues. In the authors' methods: Scientists estimated how many nucleated cells there were by amplifying reference gene primers. Sequenced by immunoSEQ multiplex PCR; TCRdb stores in-frame clones only, minus some. V, J and clone size are taken as reported in that table, and D and trimming were inferred from the DNA itself. There are over 400,000 clones in the sample; more than 85% occur only once, and roughly 8.5% lies in the top ten.

The V call is TRBV18, the J call TRBJ1-2; the D gene is possibly TRBD1 (6 bases). This TCR was recovered from a woman aged 60 to 75 who had recovered from COVID-19. The sample comprised PBMCs or T cells enriched from blood (not recorded which). Written as DNA, the CDR3 is TGTGCCAGCTCACCATCCCGCGACAGGAACTATGGCTACACCTTC. Amino acids: CASSPSRDRNYGYTF. The full variable domain, in which reference TRBV18 and TRBJ1-2 provide the parts outside the CDR3, is NAGVMQNPRHLVRRRGQEARLRCSPMKGHSHVYWYRQLPEEGLKFMVYLQKENIIDESGMPKERFSAEFPKEGPSILRIQQVVRGDSAAYFCASSPSRDRNYGYTFGSGTRLTVV.